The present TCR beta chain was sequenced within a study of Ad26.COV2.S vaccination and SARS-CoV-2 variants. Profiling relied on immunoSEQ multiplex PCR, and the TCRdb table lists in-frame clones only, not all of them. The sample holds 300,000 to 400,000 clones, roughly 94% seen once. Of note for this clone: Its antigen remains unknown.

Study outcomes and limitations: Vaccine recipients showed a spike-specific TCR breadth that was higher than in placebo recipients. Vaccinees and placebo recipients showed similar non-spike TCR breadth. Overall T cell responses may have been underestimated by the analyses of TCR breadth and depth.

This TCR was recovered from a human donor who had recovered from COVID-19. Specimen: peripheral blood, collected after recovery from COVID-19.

This CDR3 is CASSQVAGGTETQYF. CDR3 coding DNA: TGCGCCAGCAGCCAAGTTGCAGGGGGCACGGAGACCCAGTACTTC. The chain combines TRBV4-3 with TRBJ2-5; the match to TRBD1 covers 8 bases. This CDR3 is built from 15 residues. Unmatched junction bases numbered 6, after V lost 1 base and J lost 5 bases. Germline V gene sequence: CDR1 LGHNA, CDR2 YSLEER.